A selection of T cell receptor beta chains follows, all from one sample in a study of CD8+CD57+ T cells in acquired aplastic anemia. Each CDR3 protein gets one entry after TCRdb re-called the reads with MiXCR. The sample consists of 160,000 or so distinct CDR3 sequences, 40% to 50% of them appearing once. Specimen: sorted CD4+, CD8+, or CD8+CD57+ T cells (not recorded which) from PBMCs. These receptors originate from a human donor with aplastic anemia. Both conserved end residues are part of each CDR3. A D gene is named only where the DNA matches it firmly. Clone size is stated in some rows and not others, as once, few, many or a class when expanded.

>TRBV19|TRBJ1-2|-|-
TGTGCCAGTAGGGTATACCGTGAAACTAACTATGGCTACACCTTC
CASRVYRETNYGYTF
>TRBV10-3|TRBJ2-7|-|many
TGTGCCATCAGTGGACAGAACTACGAGCAGTACTTC
CAISGQNYEQYF
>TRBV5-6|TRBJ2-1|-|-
TGTGCCAGCAGCTTGAGGACAGCATACAATGAGCAGTTCTTC
CASSLRTAYNEQFF
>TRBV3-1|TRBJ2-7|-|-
TGTGCCAGCAGCCAGGCAACCGGGACCCACGAGCAGTACTTC
CASSQATGTHEQYF
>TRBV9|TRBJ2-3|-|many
TGTGCCAGCAGCGTAGTGGGCAGCTCCGATACGCAGTATTTT
CASSVVGSSDTQYF
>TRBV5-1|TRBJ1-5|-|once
TGCGCCAGCAGCTTCGACGGTAGCAATCAGCCCCAGCATTTT
CASSFDGSNQPQHF
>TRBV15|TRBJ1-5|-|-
TGTGCCACCAGCAGGACACAGGCCAGCAATCAGCCCCAGCATTTT
CATSRTQASNQPQHF
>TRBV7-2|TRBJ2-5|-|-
TGTGCCAGCAGTACAGGGAGCGTTGGGACCCAGTACTTC
CASSTGSVGTQYF
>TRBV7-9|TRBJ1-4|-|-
TGTGCCAGCAGTTACACAGGGTCTAATGAAAAACTGTTTTTT
CASSYTGSNEKLFF
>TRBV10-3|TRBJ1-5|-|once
TGTGCCATCAGTGAGTCGATTGGTCAGCCCCAGCATTTT
CAISESIGQPQHF
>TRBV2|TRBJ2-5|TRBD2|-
TGTGCCAGCAAAAGACTAGCGGGAGTGGAGACCCAGTACTTC
CASKRLAGVETQYF
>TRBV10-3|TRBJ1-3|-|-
TGTGCCATCAGTGAGTTTGTCCAGTCTGGAAACACCATATATTTT
CAISEFVQSGNTIYF
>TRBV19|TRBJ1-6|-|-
TGTGCCAGTAGTCAAACCCCGGATCACTATAATTCACCCCTCCACTTT
CASSQTPDHYNSPLHF
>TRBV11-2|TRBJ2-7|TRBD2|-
TGTGCCAGCAGCTTTTCCCCGGGCGGGAGCTTGTACGAGCAGTACTTC
CASSFSPGGSLYEQYF
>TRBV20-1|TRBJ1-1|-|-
TGCAGTGCTAGATCGAGACAGGAACAAGCTTTCTTT
CSARSRQEQAFF
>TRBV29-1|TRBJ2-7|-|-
TGCAGCGTTCGTGTGACAGGCGAGCAGTACTTC
CSVRVTGEQYF
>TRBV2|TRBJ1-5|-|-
TGTGCCAGCAGTGAGACGGGGGGCAATCAGCCCCAGCATTTT
CASSETGGNQPQHF
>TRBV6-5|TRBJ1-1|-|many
TGTGCCAGCAGACACATGAACACTGAAGCTTTCTTT
CASRHMNTEAFF
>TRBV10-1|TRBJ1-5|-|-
TGCGCCAGCAGTGTTGTGGGGGGGGGCAGGAATAGCAATCAGCCCCAGCATTTT
CASSVVGGGRNSNQPQHF
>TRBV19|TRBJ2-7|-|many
TGTGCCAGTAGTATAGCGGCTTTGTCAGGGCCAGCGGAGCAGTACTTC
CASSIAALSGPAEQYF
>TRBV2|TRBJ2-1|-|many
TGTGCCAGCAGCCAAAAGCCGGGACAATACAATGAGCAGTTCTTC
CASSQKPGQYNEQFF
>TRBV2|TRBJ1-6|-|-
TGTGCCAGCAGTGGCTCTGGGTTCTCTTCACCCCTCCACTTT
CASSGSGFSSPLHF
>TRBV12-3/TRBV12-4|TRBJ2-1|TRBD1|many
TGTGCCAGCAGTTTGGGACAGACTACTTTTAGCGATGAGCAGTTCTTC
CASSLGQTTFSDEQFF
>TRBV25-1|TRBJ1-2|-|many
TGTGCCAGCAGTGATGTGGGGTCGGCTAACTATGGCTACACCTTC
CASSDVGSANYGYTF
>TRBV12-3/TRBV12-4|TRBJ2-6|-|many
TGTGCCAGCAGCCGAACAGGGAAAGGCTCTGGGGCCAACGTCCTGACTTTC
CASSRTGKGSGANVLTF
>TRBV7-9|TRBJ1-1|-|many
TGTGCCAGCAGCTCTTTTAGGACCTTGAACACTGAAGCTTTCTTT
CASSSFRTLNTEAFF
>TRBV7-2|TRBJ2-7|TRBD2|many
TGTGCCAGCAGCCCCTGGGGGACTAGCGGGTACGAGCAGTACTTC
CASSPWGTSGYEQYF
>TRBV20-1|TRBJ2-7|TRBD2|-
TGCAGTGCTAGAATGCCTAGCGGCACCTACGAGCAGTACTTC
CSARMPSGTYEQYF
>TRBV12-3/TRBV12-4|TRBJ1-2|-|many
TGTGCCAGCAGTCCCCAGGCCGGGGGCTACACCTTC
CASSPQAGGYTF
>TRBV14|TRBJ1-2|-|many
TGTGCCAGCAGCCAAGTGGGGGCTAGCGGCTACACCTTC
CASSQVGASGYTF
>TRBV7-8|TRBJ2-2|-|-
TGTGCCAGCAGCTTAATTTGGGTTACCAACACCGGGGAGCTGTTTTTT
CASSLIWVTNTGELFF
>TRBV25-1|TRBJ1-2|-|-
TGTGCCACCGGCCAGTCAGGTGGCTACACCTTC
CATGQSGGYTF
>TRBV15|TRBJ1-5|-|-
TGTGCCACCAGCAGAGACAGGGTTAGCAATCAGCCCCAGCATTTT
CATSRDRVSNQPQHF
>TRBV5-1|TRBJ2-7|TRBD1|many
TGCGCCAGCGGACAGGGGGCGGACGAGCAGTACTTC
CASGQGADEQYF
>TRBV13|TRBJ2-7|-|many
TGTGCCAGCAGCCTAAGGACGTTTGGGGACCCCGAGCAGTACTTC
CASSLRTFGDPEQYF
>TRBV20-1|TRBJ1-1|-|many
TGCAGTGCTAGAATCGAAAGCTATGAAGCTTTCTTT
CSARIESYEAFF
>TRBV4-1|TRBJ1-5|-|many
TGCGCCAGCAGCCAAGTAGGCGGGATCCGAAGCAATCAGCCCCAGCATTTT
CASSQVGGIRSNQPQHF
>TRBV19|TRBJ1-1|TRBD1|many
TGTGCCAGTAGCCCAGGGGGCGGCCTCCTTTACACTGAAGCTTTCTTT
CASSPGGGLLYTEAFF
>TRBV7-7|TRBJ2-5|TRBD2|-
TGTGCTAGCAGCCGAGCGGGACCTCAAGAGACCCAGTACTTC
CASSRAGPQETQYF
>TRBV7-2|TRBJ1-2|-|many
TGTGCCAGCACCCCCGGCAGGGGTCGCGGCTACACCTTC
CASTPGRGRGYTF
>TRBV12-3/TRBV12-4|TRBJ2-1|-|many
TGTGCCAGCAGCCCCCTTGGACAGTCCAATGAGCAGTTCTTC
CASSPLGQSNEQFF
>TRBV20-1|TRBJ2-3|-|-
TGCAGTGCTAGAGATGATTCAGGGCTGACAGATACGCAGTATTTT
CSARDDSGLTDTQYF
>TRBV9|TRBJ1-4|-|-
TGTGCCAGCAGCCCGTCCACTACAGGGATTTCTGAAAAACTGTTTTTT
CASSPSTTGISEKLFF
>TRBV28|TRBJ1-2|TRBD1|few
TGTGCCAGCAGCCCGGGACAGAAGAATGGCTACACCTTC
CASSPGQKNGYTF
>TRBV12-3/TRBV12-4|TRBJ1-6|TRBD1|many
TGTGCCAGCAGGCACCGGGACAGGGGAGGTTCACCCCTCCACTTT
CASRHRDRGGSPLHF
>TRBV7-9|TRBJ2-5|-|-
TGTGCCAGCAGCTTAAGGGGTGGGTTAGAGACCCAGTACTTC
CASSLRGGLETQYF
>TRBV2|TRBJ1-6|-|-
TGTGCCAGCAGCCCCCGGGGCTGGGAGGATTCACCCCTCCACTTT
CASSPRGWEDSPLHF
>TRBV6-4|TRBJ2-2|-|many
TGTGCCAGCAGCGCACTGCCTACAGGGCGCCCCGGGGAGCTGTTTTTT
CASSALPTGRPGELFF
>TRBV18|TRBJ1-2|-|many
TGTGCCAGCTCACCCTCGGACAGCAACTATGGCTACACCTTC
CASSPSDSNYGYTF
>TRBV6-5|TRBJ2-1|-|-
TGTGCCAGCAGGGGGCGCCCCCTCTACAATGAGCAGTTCTTC
CASRGRPLYNEQFF
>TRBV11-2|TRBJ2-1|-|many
TGTGCCAGCAGCTTGGATGGACGTTCACTCTCCTACAATGAGCAGTTCTTC
CASSLDGRSLSYNEQFF